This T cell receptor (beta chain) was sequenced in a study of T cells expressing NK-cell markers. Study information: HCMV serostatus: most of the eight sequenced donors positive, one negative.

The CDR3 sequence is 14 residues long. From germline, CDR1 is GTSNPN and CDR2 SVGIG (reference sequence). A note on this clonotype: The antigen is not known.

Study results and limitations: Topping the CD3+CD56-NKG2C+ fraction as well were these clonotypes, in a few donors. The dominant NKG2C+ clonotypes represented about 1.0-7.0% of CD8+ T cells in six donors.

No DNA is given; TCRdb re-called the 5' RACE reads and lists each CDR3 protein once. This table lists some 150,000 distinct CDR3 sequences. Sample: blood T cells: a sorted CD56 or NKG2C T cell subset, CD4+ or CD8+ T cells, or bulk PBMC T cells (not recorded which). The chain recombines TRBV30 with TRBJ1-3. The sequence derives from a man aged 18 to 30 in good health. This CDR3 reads CAWEGFYSGNTIYF.